This is a list of T cell receptor beta chains from one sample in a study of blood T cell repertoires in COVID-19. Some clones are missing from TCRdb's copy, which holds only in-frame ones; the method was immunoSEQ multiplex PCR. This sample has hundreds of thousands of clones; around 90% occur once, and the top ten carry 1.7%. Source material: PBMCs or T cells enriched from blood (not recorded which). All receptors come from a woman aged 18 to 35 with acute COVID-19. Both conserved end residues are part of each CDR3. The D gene is left open where the match is weak. A clone size is listed for some rows: how often the clone was seen (once, few, many), or a class if it is expanded.

size	J	V	D	DNA	CDR3
.	TRBJ2-3	TRBV5-8	TRBD1	TGTGCCAGCAGACGACAGGGTGGTGATACGCAGTATTTT	CASRRQGGDTQYF
.	TRBJ2-7	TRBV29-1	TRBD1	TGCAGCTGCCGGGACAGGGTCGACGAGCAGTACTTC	CSCRDRVDEQYF
.	TRBJ2-5	TRBV15	TRBD1	TGTGCCACCAGCACACGAAAAGGGGGCACAAGGGAGACCCAGTACTTC	CATSTRKGGTRETQYF
.	TRBJ1-5	TRBV27	.	TGTGCCAGCAGCTCGGGTCCAAGTGGCAATCAGCCCCAGCATTTT	CASSSGPSGNQPQHF
.	TRBJ2-7	TRBV7-8	TRBD1	TGTGCCAGCAGCCAAGAGGGACAGGGGGTCGACGAGCAGTACTTC	CASSQEGQGVDEQYF
.	TRBJ2-4	TRBV4-3	TRBD1	TGCGCCAGCAGCAGATTCTCCACAGGGGGGGCCAAAAACATTCAGTACTTC	CASSRFSTGGAKNIQYF
.	TRBJ2-2	TRBV9	TRBD1	TGTGCCAGCAGCGGTAACAGGGGCACCGGGGAGCTGTTTTTT	CASSGNRGTGELFF
.	TRBJ1-1	TRBV19	.	TGTGCCAGTAGTACCACAGGTCTCGGCACTGAAGCTTTCTTT	CASSTTGLGTEAFF
once	TRBJ2-7	TRBV3-1/TRBV3-2	TRBD1	TGTGCCAGCAGCCTCCTCGGACAGGGCGACGAGCAGTACTTC	CASSLLGQGDEQYF
.	TRBJ2-1	TRBV5-1	TRBD2	TGCGCCAGCAGCTTGGTGGGACTAGCGGGAAACCCCTACAATGAGCAGTTCTTC	CASSLVGLAGNPYNEQFF
once	TRBJ2-1	TRBV5-1	.	TGCGCCAGCAGTACGGGACACACCTACAATGAGCAGTTCTTC	CASSTGHTYNEQFF
.	TRBJ2-7	TRBV11-1	.	TGTGCCAGCAGCTTAGCCTCCTCCCTTAACTACGAGCAGTACTTC	CASSLASSLNYEQYF
.	TRBJ2-5	TRBV30	TRBD1	TGTGCCTGGAGTGAGGGGACAGCTCACCAAGAGACCCAGTACTTC	CAWSEGTAHQETQYF
.	TRBJ2-7	TRBV9	TRBD2	TGTGCCAGCAGCTCAGGTGGGGAGGGGGAGCAGTACTTC	CASSSGGEGEQYF
.	TRBJ2-3	TRBV28	TRBD2	TGTGCCAGCAGTTTAATGGGGGGGGTGAGCACAGATACGCAGTATTTT	CASSLMGGVSTDTQYF
.	TRBJ2-3	TRBV10-3	TRBD2	TGTGCCATCAAAGACAGCGGGAGTGCAGATACGCAGTATTTT	CAIKDSGSADTQYF
.	TRBJ1-2	TRBV9	.	TGTGCCAGCAGCTCGGCCGTGGGGGGAAGTGATGGCTACACCTTC	CASSSAVGGSDGYTF
.	TRBJ2-5	TRBV7-9	.	TGTGCCAGCAGCTTAACTAGTTTGGAGACCCAGTACTTC	CASSLTSLETQYF
.	TRBJ2-1	TRBV6-6	.	TGTGCCAGCAGTTATAGAAGGGGTAACAATGAGCAGTTCTTC	CASSYRRGNNEQFF
.	TRBJ2-3	TRBV2	TRBD2	TGTGCCAGCATGGGTTTCGAATCCTCAAGCGGGACCTTAACAGATACGCAGTATTTT	CASMGFESSSGTLTDTQYF
once	TRBJ1-5	TRBV6-5	.	TGTGCCAGCATGAGCAGGGGCGAGGATCAGCCCCAGCATTTT	CASMSRGEDQPQHF
.	TRBJ2-3	TRBV27	.	TGTGCCAGCAGGAAGTTGGAGGCAGATACGCAGTATTTT	CASRKLEADTQYF
.	TRBJ1-1	TRBV13	TRBD1	TGTGCCAGCAGCTTAGAGGGGGCGGAGAACACTGAAGCTTTCTTT	CASSLEGAENTEAFF
.	TRBJ2-7	TRBV28	.	TGTGCCAGCAGTACAAACAGGTACTCCTACGAGCAGTACTTC	CASSTNRYSYEQYF
.	TRBJ2-3	TRBV7-2	.	TGTGCCAGCAGCTTACTATTCGGGTCCCCTAGCACAGATACGCAGTATTTT	CASSLLFGSPSTDTQYF
once	TRBJ2-7	TRBV12-5	TRBD2	TGTGCTAGTGGTACCCGTTTAGCGGGAGGTGGGTACGAGCAGTACTTC	CASGTRLAGGGYEQYF
once	TRBJ1-1	TRBV2	.	TGTGCCAGCAGAAGAGGAATGAACACTGAAGCTTTCTTT	CASRRGMNTEAFF
few	TRBJ2-7	TRBV5-6	TRBD1	TGTGCCAGCAGCCTGATCGACAGGGACAGCTCCTACGAGCAGTACTTC	CASSLIDRDSSYEQYF
.	TRBJ2-1	TRBV7-2	TRBD2	TGTGCCAGCAGCTTTAGAGGGACTAGGAACAATGAGCAGTTCTTC	CASSFRGTRNNEQFF
.	TRBJ2-5	TRBV20-1	TRBD2	TGCAGTGCCCCCTTGGGGGGGTTATACTTC	CSAPLGGLYF